These 8 T cell receptor beta chains were all obtained from the same sample, sequenced in a study of OX40 agonist ivuxolimab in advanced cancers. The assay was immunoSEQ multiplex PCR, and TCRdb's table has in-frame clones only and misses some. Of over 85,000 clones detected, roughly 83% appear once; the ten largest clones hold about 1.6%. The material was CD4+ or CD8+ T cells sorted from blood, obtained in a trial of the OX40 agonist ivuxolimab. The receptors shown here come from an adult with an advanced solid tumor such as melanoma, head and neck, liver or kidney cancer.

The gene calls are TRBV5-1 and TRBJ1-1, with unresolved D. Per germline, CDR1 SGHRS and CDR2 YFSETQ. The CDR3 totals 14 residues. With 4 bases removed from V and 1 base from J, the gap between germline ends came to 11 bases. As DNA, the CDR3 is TGCGCCAGCAGCCCGGACTCAACGAACACTGAAGCTTTCTTT. Translated, it gives CASSPDSTNTEAFF.

The chain is built from TRBV6-5 and TRBJ1-5; no clear D. V was cut by 6 bases and J by 4 bases, with 16 bases left in between. This CDR3 spans 15 amino acids. Germline V lookup: CDR1 MNHEY, CDR2 SVGAGI. The CDR3 region has the DNA TGTGCCAGCAGGCCCCGGATCGATGGGAATCAGCCCCAGCATTTT. This encodes CASRPRIDGNQPQHF.

The sample holds a few counts of this clone. The rearrangement uses TRBV18 and TRBJ1-5; 7 bases align to TRBD1. J gave up 3 bases and V 6 bases, and 11 bases lay outside the gene matches. CDR3 length: 16 amino acids. The germline gives CDR1 KGHSH, CDR2 LQKENI. CDR3 protein: CASSPNGDSYNQPQHF. The CDR3 DNA follows: TGTGCCAGCTCTCCGAACGGGGACAGCTACAATCAGCCCCAGCATTTT. The complete variable domain, with remaining parts taken from reference TRBV18 and TRBJ1-5, reads NAGVMQNPRHLVRRRGQEARLRCSPMKGHSHVYWYRQLPEEGLKFMVYLQKENIIDESGMPKERFSAEFPKEGPSILRIQQVVRGDSAAYFCASSPNGDSYNQPQHFGDGTRLSIL.

This clone was picked up a small number of times. The genes are TRBV19 and TRBJ2-1, with a tentative D call TRBD2 (7 bases). Germline assignment: CDR1 LNHDA and CDR2 SQIVND (reference sequence). CDR3 size: 15 residues. Trimming removed 9 bases from V and 6 bases from J, with 21 bases in between. CDR3 nucleotides: TGTGCCAGCCTGGCGTTCGGGGGGCAGGTCAATGAGCAGTTCTTC. Its protein is CASLAFGGQVNEQFF.

This chain links TRBV18 with TRBJ2-3, with TRBD2 matching over 10 bases. The CDR3 is 15 residues long. Germline V lookup: CDR1 KGHSH, CDR2 LQKENI. V lost 6 bases, J lost 0 bases, and 3 bases stayed unmatched. The CDR3 DNA sequence: TGTGCCAGCTCGTTGACTAGCGGGAGCACAGATACGCAGTATTTT. It translates to CASSLTSGSTDTQYF. Using reference TRBV18 and TRBJ2-3 for the parts outside the CDR3, the full variable domain is NAGVMQNPRHLVRRRGQEARLRCSPMKGHSHVYWYRQLPEEGLKFMVYLQKENIIDESGMPKERFSAEFPKEGPSILRIQQVVRGDSAAYFCASSLTSGSTDTQYFGPGTRLTVL.

This clone was counted once. The CDR3 region is CASSWTGGYEQYF. The CDR3 coding sequence is TGTGCCAGCAGTTGGACAGGGGGCTACGAGCAGTACTTC. V is TRBV6-5 and J is TRBJ2-5, with 10 bases aligning to TRBD1. The end of the DNA aligns better with TRBJ2-7, so the J call may be wrong. The germline V gene encodes CDR1 MNHEY and CDR2 SVGAGI. CDR3 size: 13 residues.

The chain is built from TRBV5-5 and TRBJ2-2; 11 bases are shared with TRBD1. The V gene end was trimmed by 5 bases and the J gene end by 7 bases; junction bases not matched to a gene: 7. CDR1 SGHKS and CDR2 YYEKEE come from the germline V gene (reference sequence). CDR3 length equals 15 residues. The CDR3 here is CASSFGQGAVGELFF. The CDR3 region has the DNA TGTGCCAGCAGTTTTGGACAGGGGGCAGTCGGGGAGCTGTTTTTT. The complete variable domain, with remaining parts taken from reference TRBV5-5 and TRBJ2-2, reads DAGVTQSPTHLIKTRGQQVTLRCSPISGHKSVSWYQQVLGQGPQFIFQYYEKEERGRGNFPDRFSARQFPNYSSELNVNALLLGDSALYLCASSFGQGAVGELFFGEGSRLTVL.

The rearrangement joins TRBV30 to TRBJ2-7; 7 bases line up with TRBD1. The CDR3 is 15 residues long. From germline, CDR1 is GTSNPN and CDR2 SVGIG (reference sequence). V gave up 1 base and J gave up 2 bases; unmatched junction bases: 8. CDR3 sequence: CAWSDRDRRAYEQYF. The CDR3 DNA reads TGTGCCTGGAGTGATAGGGACAGAAGGGCCTACGAGCAGTACTTC. Together with reference TRBV30 and TRBJ2-7, the CDR3 gives the full variable domain: SQTIHQWPATLVQPVGSPLSLECTVEGTSNPNLYWYRQAAGRGLQLLFYSVGIGQISSEVPQNLSASRPQDRQFILSSKKLLLSDSGFYLCAWSDRDRRAYEQYFGPGTRLTVT.